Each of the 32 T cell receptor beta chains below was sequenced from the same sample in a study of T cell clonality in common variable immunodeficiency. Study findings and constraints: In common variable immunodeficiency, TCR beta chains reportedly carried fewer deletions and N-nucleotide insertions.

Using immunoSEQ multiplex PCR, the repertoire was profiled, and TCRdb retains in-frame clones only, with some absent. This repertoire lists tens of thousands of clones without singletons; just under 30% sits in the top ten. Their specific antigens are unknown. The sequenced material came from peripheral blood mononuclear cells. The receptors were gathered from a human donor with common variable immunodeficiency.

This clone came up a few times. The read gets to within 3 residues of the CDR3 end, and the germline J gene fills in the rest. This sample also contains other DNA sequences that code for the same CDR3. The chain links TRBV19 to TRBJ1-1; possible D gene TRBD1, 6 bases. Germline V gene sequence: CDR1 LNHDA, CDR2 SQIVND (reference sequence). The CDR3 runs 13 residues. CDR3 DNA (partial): TGTGCCAGTAGTATCCGGGGGGCGGCCGAA. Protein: CASSIRGAAE. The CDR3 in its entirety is CASSIRGAAEAFF.

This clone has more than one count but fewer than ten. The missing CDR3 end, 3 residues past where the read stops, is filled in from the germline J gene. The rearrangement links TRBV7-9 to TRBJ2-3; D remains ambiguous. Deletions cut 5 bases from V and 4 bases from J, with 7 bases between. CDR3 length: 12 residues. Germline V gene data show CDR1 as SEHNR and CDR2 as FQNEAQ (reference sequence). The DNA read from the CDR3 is TGTGCCAGCAGCCAATTTGCAGATACG. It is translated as CASSQFADT. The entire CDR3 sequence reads CASSQFADTQYF.

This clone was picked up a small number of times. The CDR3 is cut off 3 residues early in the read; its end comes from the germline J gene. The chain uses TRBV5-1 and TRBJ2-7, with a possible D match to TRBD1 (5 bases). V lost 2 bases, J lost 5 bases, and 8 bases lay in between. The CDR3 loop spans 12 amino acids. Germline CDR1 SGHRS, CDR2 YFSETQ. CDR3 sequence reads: CASSLGVNEQYF. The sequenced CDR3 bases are TGCGCCAGCAGCTTAGGGGTAAACGAG.

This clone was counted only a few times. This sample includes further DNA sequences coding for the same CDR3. The covered CDR3 bases are TGTGCCAGCAGTTACAGCGGAGGAGACTATGGC. Translated: CASSYSGGDYG. The CDR3 as a whole reads CASSYSGGDYGYTF. J is TRBJ1-2 and V is TRBV6-2 or TRBV6-3; D not resolved. The read stops 3 residues short of the end of the CDR3; the missing end is completed from the germline J gene. The CDR3 extends over 14 amino acids. Germline V gives CDR1 MNHEY, CDR2 SVGEGT. V shed 2 bases and J shed 3 bases, with 10 bases lying between them.

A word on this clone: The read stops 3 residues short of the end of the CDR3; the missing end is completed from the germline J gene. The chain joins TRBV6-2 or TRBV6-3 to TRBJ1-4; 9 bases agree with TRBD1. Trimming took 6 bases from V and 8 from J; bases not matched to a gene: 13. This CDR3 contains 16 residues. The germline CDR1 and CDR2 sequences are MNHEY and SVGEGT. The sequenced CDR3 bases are TGTGCCAGCAGCTATCTACGGACAGGGGTAAAGGAAAAA. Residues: CASSYLRTGVKEK. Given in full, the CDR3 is CASSYLRTGVKEKLFF.

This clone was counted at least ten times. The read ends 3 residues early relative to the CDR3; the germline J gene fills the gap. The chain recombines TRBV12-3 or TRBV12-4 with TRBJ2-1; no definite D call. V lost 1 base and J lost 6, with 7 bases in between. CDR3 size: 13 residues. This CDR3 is CASSLVGSNEQFF. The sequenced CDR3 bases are TGTGCCAGCAGTTTAGTGGGCAGCAATGAG.

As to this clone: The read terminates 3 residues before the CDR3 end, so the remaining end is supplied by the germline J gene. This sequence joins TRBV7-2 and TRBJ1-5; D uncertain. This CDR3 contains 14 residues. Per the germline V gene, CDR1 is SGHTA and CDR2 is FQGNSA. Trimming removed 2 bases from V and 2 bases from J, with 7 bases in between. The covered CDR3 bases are TGTGCCAGCAGCTTATTTCAGGGCAATCAGCCC. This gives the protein CASSLFQGNQP. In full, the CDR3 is CASSLFQGNQPQHF.

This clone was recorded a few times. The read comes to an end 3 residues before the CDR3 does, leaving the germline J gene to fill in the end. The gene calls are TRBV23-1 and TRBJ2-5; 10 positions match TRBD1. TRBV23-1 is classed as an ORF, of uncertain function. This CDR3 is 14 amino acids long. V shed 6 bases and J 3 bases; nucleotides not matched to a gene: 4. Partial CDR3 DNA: TGCGCCAGCAGCGACGGACAGGGGGAAGAGACC. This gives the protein CASSDGQGEET. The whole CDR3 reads CASSDGQGEETQYF.

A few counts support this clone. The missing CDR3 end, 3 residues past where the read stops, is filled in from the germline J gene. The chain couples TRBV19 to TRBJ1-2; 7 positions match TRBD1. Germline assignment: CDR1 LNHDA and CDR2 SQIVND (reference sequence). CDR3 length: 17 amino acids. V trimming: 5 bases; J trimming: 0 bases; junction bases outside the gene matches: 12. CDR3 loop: CASSGGRGRTANYGYTF. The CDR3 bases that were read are TGTGCCAGTAGTGGCGGCAGGGGGAGAACCGCTAACTATGGC. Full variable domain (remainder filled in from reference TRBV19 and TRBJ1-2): DGGITQSPKYLFRKEGQNVTLSCEQNLNHDAMYWYRQDPGQGLRLIYYSQIVNDFQKGDIAEGYSVSREKKESFPLTVTSAQKNPTAFYLCASSGGRGRTANYGYTFGSGTRLTVV.

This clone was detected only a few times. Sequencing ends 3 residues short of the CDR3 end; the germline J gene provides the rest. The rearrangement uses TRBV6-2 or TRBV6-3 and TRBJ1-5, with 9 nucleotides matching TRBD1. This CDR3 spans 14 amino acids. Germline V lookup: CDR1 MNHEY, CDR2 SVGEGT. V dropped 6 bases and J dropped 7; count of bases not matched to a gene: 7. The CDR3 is CASRLTGGVQPQHF. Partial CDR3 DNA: TGTGCCAGCAGGTTGACAGGGGGAGTACAGCCC.

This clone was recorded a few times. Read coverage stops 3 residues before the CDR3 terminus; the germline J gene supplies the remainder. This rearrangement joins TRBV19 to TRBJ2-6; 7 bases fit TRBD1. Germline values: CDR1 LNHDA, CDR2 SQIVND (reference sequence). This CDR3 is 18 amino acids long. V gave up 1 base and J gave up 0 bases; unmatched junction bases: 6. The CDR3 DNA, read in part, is TGTGCCAGTAGTATAGCAGCAGGGGGAAGCTCTGGGGCCAACGTC. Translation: CASSIAAGGSSGANV. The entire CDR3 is CASSIAAGGSSGANVLTF.

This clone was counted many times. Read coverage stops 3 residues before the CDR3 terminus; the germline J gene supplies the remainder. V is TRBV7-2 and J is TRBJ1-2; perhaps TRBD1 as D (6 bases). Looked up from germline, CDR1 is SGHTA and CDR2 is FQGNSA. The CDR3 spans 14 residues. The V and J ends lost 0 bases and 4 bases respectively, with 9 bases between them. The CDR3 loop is CASSLATGSYGYTF. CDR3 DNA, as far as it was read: TGTGCCAGCAGCTTAGCGACAGGATCCTATGGC. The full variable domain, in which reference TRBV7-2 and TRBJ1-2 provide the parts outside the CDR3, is GAGVSQSPSNKVTEKGKDVELRCDPISGHTALYWYRQSLGQGLEFLIYFQGNSAPDKSGLPSDRFSAERTGGSVSTLTIQRTQQEDSAVYLCASSLATGSYGYTFGSGTRLTVV.

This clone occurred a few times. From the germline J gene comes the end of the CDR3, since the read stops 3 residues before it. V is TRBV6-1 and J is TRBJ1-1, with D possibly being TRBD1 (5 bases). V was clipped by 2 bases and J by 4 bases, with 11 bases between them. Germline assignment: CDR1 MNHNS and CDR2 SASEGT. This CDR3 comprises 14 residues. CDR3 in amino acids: CASSEQGAGTEAFF. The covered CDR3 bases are TGTGCCAGCAGTGAACAGGGTGCCGGCACTGAA.

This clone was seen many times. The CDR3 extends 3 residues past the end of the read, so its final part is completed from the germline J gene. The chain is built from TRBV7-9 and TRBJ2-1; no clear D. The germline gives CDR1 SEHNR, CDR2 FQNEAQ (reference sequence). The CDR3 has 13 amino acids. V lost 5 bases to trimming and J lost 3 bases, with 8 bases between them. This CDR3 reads CASSQNYYNEQFF. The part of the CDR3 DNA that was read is TGTGCCAGCAGCCAAAACTACTACAATGAG.

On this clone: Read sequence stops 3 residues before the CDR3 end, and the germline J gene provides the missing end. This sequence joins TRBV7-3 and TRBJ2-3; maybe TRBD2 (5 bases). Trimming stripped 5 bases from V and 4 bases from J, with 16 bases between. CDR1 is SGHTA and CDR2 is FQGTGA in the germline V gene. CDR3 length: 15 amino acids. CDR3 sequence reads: CASSPGSARSDTQYF. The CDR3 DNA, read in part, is TGTGCCAGCAGCCCAGGTAGCGCCAGGTCAGATACG.

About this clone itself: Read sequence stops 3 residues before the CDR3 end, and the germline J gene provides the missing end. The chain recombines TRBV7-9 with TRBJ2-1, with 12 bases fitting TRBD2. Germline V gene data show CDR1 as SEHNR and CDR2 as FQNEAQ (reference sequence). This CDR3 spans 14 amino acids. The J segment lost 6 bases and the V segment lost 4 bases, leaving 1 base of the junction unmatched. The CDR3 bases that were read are TGTGCCAGCAGCTGGGGACTAGCGGGCAATGAG. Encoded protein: CASSWGLAGNE. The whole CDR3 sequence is CASSWGLAGNEQFF. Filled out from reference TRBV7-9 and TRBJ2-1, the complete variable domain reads DTGVSQNPRHKITKRGQNVTFRCDPISEHNRLYWYRQTLGQGPEFLTYFQNEAQLEKSRLLSDRFSAERPKGSFSTLEIQRTEQGDSAMYLCASSWGLAGNEQFFGPGTRLTVL.

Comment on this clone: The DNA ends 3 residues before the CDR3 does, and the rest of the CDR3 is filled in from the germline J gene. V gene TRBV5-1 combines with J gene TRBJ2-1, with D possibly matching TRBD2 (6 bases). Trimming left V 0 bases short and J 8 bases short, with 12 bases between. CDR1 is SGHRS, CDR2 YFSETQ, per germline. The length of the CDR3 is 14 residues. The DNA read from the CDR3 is TGCGCCAGCAGCTTGGTTAGCGGTCAGGATGAG. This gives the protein CASSLVSGQDE. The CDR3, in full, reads CASSLVSGQDEQFF.

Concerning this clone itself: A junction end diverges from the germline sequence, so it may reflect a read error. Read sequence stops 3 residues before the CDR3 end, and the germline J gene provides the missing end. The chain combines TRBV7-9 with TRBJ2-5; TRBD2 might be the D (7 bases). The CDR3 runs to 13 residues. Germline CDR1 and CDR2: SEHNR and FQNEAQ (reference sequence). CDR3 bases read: TGTTCCAGCATGAGGGGGAGGGTAGAGACC. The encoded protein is CSSMRGRVET. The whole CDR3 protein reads CSSMRGRVETQYF.

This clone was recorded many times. The CDR3 is CASSEGWSGGVLTDTQYF. The sequenced CDR3 bases are TGTGCCAGCAGTGAAGGGTGGAGCGGGGGGGTTCTAACAGATACG. The chain joins TRBV6-1 to TRBJ2-3; 10 bases fit TRBD2. The CDR3 end is not reached by the read, which stops 3 residues before it; the germline J gene fills it in. Per the germline V gene, CDR1 is MNHNS and CDR2 is SASEGT. The CDR3 is 18 residues long. J gave up 3 bases and V 1 base, and 10 bases lay outside the gene matches.

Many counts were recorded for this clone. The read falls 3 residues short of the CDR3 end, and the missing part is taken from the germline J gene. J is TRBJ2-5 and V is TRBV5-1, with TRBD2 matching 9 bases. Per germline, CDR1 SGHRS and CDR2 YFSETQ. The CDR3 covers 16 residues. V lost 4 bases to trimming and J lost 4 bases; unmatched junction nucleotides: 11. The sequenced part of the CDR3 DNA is TGCGCCAGCAGCATCTCCGGGACTAGCAATAGAGAGACC. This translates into CASSISGTSNRET. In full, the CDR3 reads CASSISGTSNRETQYF.

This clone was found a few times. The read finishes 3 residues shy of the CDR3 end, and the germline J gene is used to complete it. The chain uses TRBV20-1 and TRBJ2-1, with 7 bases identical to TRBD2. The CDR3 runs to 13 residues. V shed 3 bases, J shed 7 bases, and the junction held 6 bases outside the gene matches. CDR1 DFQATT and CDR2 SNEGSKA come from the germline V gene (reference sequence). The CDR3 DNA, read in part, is TGCAGTGCTAGCGGGACTACTATTAATGAG. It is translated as CSASGTTINE. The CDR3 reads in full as CSASGTTINEQFF.

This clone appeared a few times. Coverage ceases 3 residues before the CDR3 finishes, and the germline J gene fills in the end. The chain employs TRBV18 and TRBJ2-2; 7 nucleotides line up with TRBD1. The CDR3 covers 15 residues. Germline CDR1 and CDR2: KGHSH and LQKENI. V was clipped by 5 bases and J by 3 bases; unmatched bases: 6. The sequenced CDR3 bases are TGTGCCAGCTCAGCGCGACAGGGCTACACCGGGGAG. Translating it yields CASSARQGYTGE. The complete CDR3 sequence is CASSARQGYTGELFF.

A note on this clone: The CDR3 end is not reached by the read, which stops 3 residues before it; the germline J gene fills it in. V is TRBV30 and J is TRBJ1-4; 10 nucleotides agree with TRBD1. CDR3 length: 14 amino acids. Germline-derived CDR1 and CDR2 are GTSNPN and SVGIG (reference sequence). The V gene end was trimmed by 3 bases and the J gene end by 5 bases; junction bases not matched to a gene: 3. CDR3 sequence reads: CAWSPGQGNEKLFF. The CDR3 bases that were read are TGTGCCTGGAGCCCGGGACAGGGGAATGAAAAA.

CDR3 sequence: CASTRDAQGGANVLTF. The part of the CDR3 DNA that was read is TGTGCCAGCACCCGGGACGCCCAGGGGGGGGCCAACGTC. The chain carries TRBV2 and TRBJ2-6; TRBD1 is a possible D gene (6 bases). The CDR3 goes on 3 residues after the read ends, and that part is filled in from the germline J gene. This CDR3 contains 16 residues. CDR1 and CDR2 from the germline V gene are SNHLY and FYNNEI. V was cut by 7 bases and J by 4 bases, with 17 bases left in between.

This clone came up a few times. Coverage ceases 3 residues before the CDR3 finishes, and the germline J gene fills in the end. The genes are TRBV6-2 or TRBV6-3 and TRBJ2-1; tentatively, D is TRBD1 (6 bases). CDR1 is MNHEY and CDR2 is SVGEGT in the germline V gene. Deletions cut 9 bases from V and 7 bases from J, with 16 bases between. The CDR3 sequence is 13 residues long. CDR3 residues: CASSLGGRNEQFF. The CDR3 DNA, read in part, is TGTGCCAGTTCTTTAGGGGGAAGGAATGAG.

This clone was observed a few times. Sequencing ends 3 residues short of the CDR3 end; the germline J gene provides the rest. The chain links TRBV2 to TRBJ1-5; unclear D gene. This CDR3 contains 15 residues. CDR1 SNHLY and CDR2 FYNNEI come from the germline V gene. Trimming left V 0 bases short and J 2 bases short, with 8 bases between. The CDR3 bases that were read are TGTGCCAGCAGTGAAGCTGCGGGAGGCAATCAGCCC. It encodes CASSEAAGGNQP. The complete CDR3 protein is CASSEAAGGNQPQHF.

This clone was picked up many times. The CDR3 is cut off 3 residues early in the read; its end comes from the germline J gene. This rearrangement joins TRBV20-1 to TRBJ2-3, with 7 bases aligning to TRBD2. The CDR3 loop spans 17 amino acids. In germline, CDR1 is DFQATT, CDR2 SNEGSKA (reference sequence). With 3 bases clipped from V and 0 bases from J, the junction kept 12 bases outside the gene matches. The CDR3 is CSASGRGTVLSTDTQYF. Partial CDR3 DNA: TGCAGTGCTAGTGGGCGGGGGACGGTTCTTAGCACAGATACG.

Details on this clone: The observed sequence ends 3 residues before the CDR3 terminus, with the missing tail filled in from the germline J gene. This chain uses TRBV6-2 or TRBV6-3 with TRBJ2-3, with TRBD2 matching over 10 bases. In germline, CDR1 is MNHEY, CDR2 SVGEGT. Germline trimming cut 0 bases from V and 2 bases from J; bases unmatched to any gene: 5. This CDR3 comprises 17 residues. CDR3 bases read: TGTGCCAGCAGTTACTCGTCACTAGCGGGGACCACAGATACG. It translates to CASSYSSLAGTTDT. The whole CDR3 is CASSYSSLAGTTDTQYF.

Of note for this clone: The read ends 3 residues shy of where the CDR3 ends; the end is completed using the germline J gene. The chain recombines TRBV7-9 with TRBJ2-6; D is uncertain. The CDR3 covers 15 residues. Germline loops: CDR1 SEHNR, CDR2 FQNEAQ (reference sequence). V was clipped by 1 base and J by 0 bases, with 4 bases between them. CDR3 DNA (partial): TGTGCCAGCAGCTTAGACATCTCTGGGGCCAACGTC. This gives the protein CASSLDISGANV. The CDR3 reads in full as CASSLDISGANVLTF.

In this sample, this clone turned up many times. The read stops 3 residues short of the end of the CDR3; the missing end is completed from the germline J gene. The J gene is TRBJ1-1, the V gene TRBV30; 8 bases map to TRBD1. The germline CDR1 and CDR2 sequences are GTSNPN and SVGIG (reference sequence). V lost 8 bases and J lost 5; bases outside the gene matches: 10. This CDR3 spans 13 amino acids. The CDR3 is CALGMTGETEAFF. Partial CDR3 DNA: TGTGCCCTAGGGATGACAGGGGAGACTGAA.

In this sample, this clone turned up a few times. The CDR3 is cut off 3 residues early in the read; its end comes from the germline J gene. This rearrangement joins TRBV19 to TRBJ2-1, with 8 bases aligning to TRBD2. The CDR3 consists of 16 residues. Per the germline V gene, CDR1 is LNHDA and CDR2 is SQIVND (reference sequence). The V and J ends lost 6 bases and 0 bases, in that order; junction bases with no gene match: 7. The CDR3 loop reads CASRSGGPFSYNEQFF. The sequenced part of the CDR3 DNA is TGTGCCAGTAGATCGGGGGGGCCTTTCTCCTACAATGAG.

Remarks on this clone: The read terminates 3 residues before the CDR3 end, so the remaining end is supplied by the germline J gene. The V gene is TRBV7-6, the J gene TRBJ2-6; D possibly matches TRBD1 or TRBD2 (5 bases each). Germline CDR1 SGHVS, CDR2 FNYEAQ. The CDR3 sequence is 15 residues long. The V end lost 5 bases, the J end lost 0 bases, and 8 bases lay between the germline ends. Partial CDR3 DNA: TGTGCCAGCAGCCGAGGGGCCTCTGGGGCCAACGTC. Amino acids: CASSRGASGANV. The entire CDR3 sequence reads CASSRGASGANVLTF. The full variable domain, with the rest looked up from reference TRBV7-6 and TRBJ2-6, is GAGVSQSPRYKVTKRGQDVALRCDPISGHVSLYWYRQALGQGPEFLTYFNYEAQQDKSGLPNDRFSAERPEGSISTLTIQRTEQRDSAMYRCASSRGASGANVLTFGAGSRLTVL.